One and the same sample provided the 24 T cell receptor beta chains below, sequenced in a study of regulatory T cells in long-lasting Graves disease. Libraries of TCR beta came from iRepertoire HTBI primers plus Arm-PCR of CDR3 regions. In TCRdb, the multiplex PCR reads were re-called with MiXCR into one record per CDR3 protein. The table includes a few hundred thousand distinct CDR3 sequences, 18% detected once. Sample time point: newly diagnosed GD, antithyroid drugs for less than 3 months. The TCR library was made from RNA extracted from PBMCs. These data are also associated with another study on T cells in Graves' hyperthyroidism and ophthalmopathy.

The sample was peripheral blood mononuclear cells (PBMCs), taken at new diagnosis, from a patient treated with antithyroid drugs. The origin of the receptors is a young woman with Graves disease.

This chain connects TRBV10-3 to TRBJ1-2; the match to TRBD1 covers 8 bases. The V gene's germline CDR1 is ENHRY and CDR2 SYGVKD. The CDR3 is 13 residues long. The trim removed 10 bases at V and 3 bases at J, leaving 7 bases unmatched. This CDR3 is CATSGGSYYGYTF. For the CDR3, the DNA is TGTGCCACCTCAGGGGGCTCCTACTATGGCTACACCTTC.

This clonotype was observed many times. The chain joins TRBV6-1 to TRBJ1-2; D possibly corresponds to TRBD1 (5 bases). Germline V gives CDR1 MNHNS, CDR2 SASEGT. The CDR3 length is 13 residues. V gave up 6 bases and J gave up 8 bases, with 16 bases separating them. This CDR3 reads CASRSTEPFGYTF. The CDR3 DNA sequence: TGTGCCAGCAGATCGACAGAGCCCTTCGGCTACACCTTC.

The chain employs TRBV2 and TRBJ1-1, with 7 bases lining up with TRBD1. In germline, CDR1 is SNHLY, CDR2 FYNNEI. V lost 7 bases, J lost 10 bases, and 15 bases stayed unmatched. This CDR3 is built from 14 residues. The CDR3 DNA sequence: TGTGCCAGCACCGCCGTGACAGGGCGGGCAGGAGCTTTCTTT. Translating it yields CASTAVTGRAGAFF.

The chain joins TRBV6-1 to TRBJ2-7; 9 bases are a match to TRBD1. The CDR3 consists of 14 residues. Trimming cost V 7 bases and J 7 bases; bases outside gene matches: 11. The germline V gene encodes CDR1 MNHNS and CDR2 SASEGT. Here the CDR3 reads CASKTGTGRYEQYF. In nucleotides, the CDR3 is TGTGCCAGCAAGACCGGGACAGGGCGATATGAGCAGTACTTC.

In its sample, this clonotype was seen a few times. The chain is built from TRBV10-2 and TRBJ2-3; a possible D gene is TRBD2 (6 bases). The V end lost 8 bases, the J end lost 4 bases, and 7 bases lay between the germline ends. This CDR3 comprises 11 residues. The germline gives CDR1 WSHSY, CDR2 SAAADI. CDR3 DNA sequence: TGCGCCAGCGGGGAGGCAGATACGCAGTATTTT. Protein: CASGEADTQYF.

The chain uses TRBV11-2 and TRBJ2-7, with 9 bases matching TRBD1. Per germline, CDR1 SGHAT and CDR2 FQNNGV. This CDR3 spans 15 amino acids. V was pared by 3 bases and J by 7 bases, with 10 bases of the junction left unmatched. The CDR3 DNA reads TGTGCCAGCAGCTTCGTCCCGGGACAGGGACGGGAGCAGTACTTC. This translates into CASSFVPGQGREQYF.

This clonotype was counted a few times. The chain joins TRBV15 to TRBJ2-2; the D is unclear. This CDR3 spans 16 amino acids. The germline V and J ends were trimmed by 0 bases and 6 bases, with 14 bases remaining between them. Germline V gives CDR1 LNHNV, CDR2 YYDKDF (reference sequence). The CDR3 is CATSRDEKTYAGELFF. CDR3 nucleotide sequence: TGTGCCACCAGCAGAGATGAAAAAACCTATGCCGGGGAGCTGTTTTTT. Full variable domain (rest looked up from reference TRBV15 and TRBJ2-2): DAMVIQNPRYQVTQFGKPVTLSCSQTLNHNVMYWYQQKSSQAPKLLFHYYDKDFNNEADTPDNFQSRRPNTSFCFLDIRSPGLGDTAMYLCATSRDEKTYAGELFFGEGSRLTVL.

The sample holds a few counts of this clonotype. A much more abundant neighbour one base away suggests this may be a read error. V is TRBV6-5 and J is TRBJ2-6; maybe TRBD1 (5 bases). The CDR3 sequence is 16 residues long. Germline CDR1 MNHEY, CDR2 SVGAGI. The CDR3 DNA follows: TGTGCCAGCAGTTCCGACAGAATCTCTGGGACCAACGTCCTGACTTTC. This gives the protein CASSSDRISGTNVLTF.

At least ten counts were recorded for this clonotype. CDR3 in DNA: TGTGCCAGCAGCCCCGTAGGTAATGCAGATACGCAGTATTTT. This gives the protein CASSPVGNADTQYF. The V gene is TRBV6-2 or TRBV6-3, the J gene TRBJ2-3; D unclear. The CDR3 loop spans 14 amino acids. Germline values: CDR1 MNHEY, CDR2 SVGEGT. Trimming stripped 6 bases from V and 4 bases from J, with 14 bases between.

This clonotype has at least ten counts. The genes are TRBV10-2 and TRBJ1-2; 7 positions agree with TRBD1. This CDR3 region has 14 residues. Per the germline V gene, CDR1 is WSHSY and CDR2 is SAAADI. Trimming removed 7 bases from V and 4 bases from J; junction bases left unmatched: 9. The CDR3 sequence: CASNPTGSGYGYTF. The DNA of the CDR3 is TGCGCCAGCAATCCGACAGGGAGCGGCTATGGCTACACCTTC.

The chain combines TRBV20-1 with TRBJ1-1; D might be TRBD1 (6 bases). The V end was cut by 5 bases, the J end by 8 bases, with 15 bases between. This CDR3 comprises 12 residues. The germline gives CDR1 DFQATT, CDR2 SNEGSKA (reference sequence). The CDR3 spells CSARPGTGEAFF. CDR3 DNA: TGCAGTGCTCGGCCAGGTACAGGGGAAGCTTTCTTT.

This clonotype was seen at least ten times. V usage is TRBV18 and J usage is TRBJ1-1, with 7 bases identical to TRBD1. The CDR3 contains 17 residues. Losses at the gene ends were 3 bases for V and 4 bases for J; bases not matched to a gene: 14. CDR1 and CDR2 from the germline V gene are KGHSH and LQKENI. CDR3 protein: CASSPGTLQGIGTEAFF. The CDR3 DNA follows: TGTGCCAGCTCACCGGGGACATTACAGGGGATCGGCACTGAAGCTTTCTTT.

This clonotype was seen repeatedly, ten times or more. The chain employs TRBV9 and TRBJ1-1, with a weak D call TRBD1 (5 bases). The V and J ends lost 0 bases and 1 base respectively, with 10 bases between them. The CDR3 extends over 15 amino acids. In germline, CDR1 is SGDLS, CDR2 YYNGEE. The CDR3 nucleotides are TGTGCCAGCAGCGTAGAAGGGGCGGAGAACACTGAAGCTTTCTTT. Its protein product is CASSVEGAENTEAFF.

This clonotype occurred many times. V gene TRBV20-1 combines with J gene TRBJ1-1; no definite D call. The V end lost 6 bases, the J end lost 2 bases, and 10 bases lay between the germline ends. The CDR3 sequence is 12 residues long. Per germline, CDR1 DFQATT and CDR2 SNEGSKA (reference sequence). CDR3 DNA sequence: TGCAGTGCCGGGCTACGTAACACTGAAGCTTTCTTT. Its protein is CSAGLRNTEAFF.

This clonotype was observed many times. The V call is TRBV3-1, the J call TRBJ2-1; D uncertain. There are 12 residues in the CDR3. The V gene lost 3 bases and the J gene lost 5 bases, with 5 bases spanning the gap. Per the germline V gene, CDR1 is LGHDT and CDR2 is YNNKEL (reference sequence). The CDR3, as DNA: TGTGCCAGCAGCCACCTAGACAATGAGCAGTTCTTC. Encoded protein: CASSHLDNEQFF.

This clonotype was found a few times. The rearrangement uses TRBV6-7 and TRBJ2-7; a weak D match, TRBD1 (5 bases). TRBV6-7 is reported as an ORF; its role is uncertain. Trimming removed 2 bases from V and 6 bases from J, with 17 bases in between. This CDR3 region has 15 residues. For the CDR3, the DNA is TGTGCCAGCAGTTACAGGACAATACGATTTGGCGAGCAGTACTTC. Its protein is CASSYRTIRFGEQYF.

This clonotype has at least ten counts. This rearrangement joins TRBV11-2 to TRBJ2-3; tentatively, D is TRBD2 (6 bases). The length of the CDR3 is 15 residues. Between the trimmed V and J ends, which lost 1 base and 5 bases, there was a span of 13 bases. CDR1 SGHAT and CDR2 FQNNGV come from the germline V gene. CDR3 loop: CASSLVILAKDTQYF. CDR3 sequence (DNA): TGTGCCAGCAGCTTAGTAATTCTAGCGAAAGATACGCAGTATTTT. Full variable domain (missing parts from reference TRBV11-2 and TRBJ2-3): EAGVAQSPRYKIIEKRQSVAFWCNPISGHATLYWYQQILGQGPKLLIQFQNNGVVDDSQLPKDRFSAERLKGVDSTLKIQPAKLEDSAVYLCASSLVILAKDTQYFGPGTRLTVL.

This clonotype has at least ten counts. The chain uses TRBV5-1 and TRBJ2-6; the D gene is possibly TRBD1 (6 bases). The ends were cut back, 1 base at V and 1 base at J, with 6 bases in the middle. The CDR3 totals 15 residues. The germline V gene encodes CDR1 SGHRS and CDR2 YFSETQ. The CDR3 sequence is CASSLTGSGANVLTF. The CDR3 DNA reads TGCGCCAGCAGCTTGACAGGGTCTGGGGCCAACGTCCTGACTTTC.

About this clonotype itself: A far larger clone is off by one base, so a read error is likely. The chain couples TRBV11-2 to TRBJ1-2; D possibly corresponds to TRBD1 (5 bases). Trimming cost V 3 bases and J 5 bases, with 7 bases left between them. CDR1 is SGHAT, CDR2 FQNNGV, per germline. This CDR3 has 12 residues. The CDR3 loop is CASSFGAYGYTF. In DNA, the CDR3 is TGTGCCAGCAGCTTCGGGGCTTATGGCTACACCTTC.

In this sample, this clonotype turned up many times. The chain has TRBV12-3 or TRBV12-4 and TRBJ2-3, with 10 bases that match TRBD2. V was pared by 2 bases and J by 0 bases, with 8 bases of the junction left unmatched. The CDR3 runs 18 residues. In DNA, the CDR3 is TGTGCCAGCAGTTTAAGGGCTAGCGGGGGCCCTAGCACAGATACGCAGTATTTT. Amino acids: CASSLRASGGPSTDTQYF.

This clonotype was seen ten or more times. The V call is TRBV7-9, the J call TRBJ2-7, with D perhaps assigned TRBD1 or TRBD2 (5 bases each). Trimming pared 7 bases from V and 1 base from J, leaving 17 bases between. Germline V gene sequence: CDR1 SEHNR, CDR2 FQNEAQ (reference sequence). The CDR3 extends over 15 amino acids. The CDR3: CASTRWSGSSYEQYF. The CDR3 DNA reads TGTGCCAGCACCCGCTGGTCAGGGAGTTCCTACGAGCAGTACTTC.

This clonotype was seen repeatedly, ten times or more. V gene TRBV12-3 or TRBV12-4 combines with J gene TRBJ1-5; D unresolved. Trimming cost V 8 bases and J 2 bases, with 16 bases left between them. This CDR3 has 15 residues. CDR3 residues: CASRLRRDRNQPQHF. DNA for the CDR3: TGTGCCAGCCGACTAAGGCGTGACCGCAATCAGCCCCAGCATTTT.

This clonotype was counted ten times or more. The J gene is TRBJ1-4, the V gene TRBV12-3 or TRBV12-4; tentative D call: TRBD1 (5 bases). V was shortened by 6 bases and J by 0 bases, with 26 bases between the two germline ends. The CDR3 sequence is 20 residues long. The CDR3 DNA reads as TGTGCCAGCAGCCCACGCCAGCCGACCAGGGTTGGCGCAACTAATGAAAAACTGTTTTTT. Amino acid sequence: CASSPRQPTRVGATNEKLFF.

The chain combines TRBV30 with TRBJ1-1; D remains unclear. The CDR3 consists of 11 residues. V dropped 0 bases and J dropped 6 bases, with 5 bases sitting between them. Per germline, CDR1 GTSNPN and CDR2 SVGIG (reference sequence). CDR3 protein: CAWSVLAEAFF. The CDR3 DNA is TGTGCCTGGAGTGTCCTCGCTGAAGCTTTCTTT. The full variable domain, with the rest looked up from reference TRBV30 and TRBJ1-1, is SQTIHQWPATLVQPVGSPLSLECTVEGTSNPNLYWYRQAAGRGLQLLFYSVGIGQISSEVPQNLSASRPQDRQFILSSKKLLLSDSGFYLCAWSVLAEAFFGQGTRLTVV.